The 19 T cell receptor beta chains below all came from one sample that was sequenced in a study of glioma-infiltrating T cells. Amplification of TCR alpha and beta CDR3 regions from RNA used iRepertoire nested multiplex PCR. Each CDR3 protein gets one entry after TCRdb re-called the multiplex PCR reads with MiXCR. The profile covers a few hundred thousand distinct CDR3 sequences, with more than 35% appearing a single time and about 11% taken by the ten largest. The source material was glioma tissue, nonneoplastic brain tissue, or PBMCs (not recorded which). Receptors were obtained from a human donor with low-grade glioma or glioblastoma, undergoing nonglioma brain surgery, or in good health (not recorded which).

This clonotype was detected only a few times. The chain links TRBV7-2 to TRBJ2-7; possibly TRBD2 for D (5 bases). The CDR3 runs to 14 residues. Germline V gives CDR1 SGHTA, CDR2 FQGNSA. Trimming left V 5 bases short and J 2 bases short, with 13 bases between. Here the CDR3 reads CASSPRPRAYEQYF. The CDR3 nucleotides are TGTGCCAGCAGCCCGCGTCCGCGGGCCTACGAGCAGTACTTC.

The chain is built from TRBV3-1 and TRBJ2-1, with a weak D call TRBD1 (6 bases). Trimming removed 4 bases at V and 3 bases at J, with 19 bases between. Germline values: CDR1 LGHDT, CDR2 YNNKEL (reference sequence). The CDR3 length is 17 residues. The CDR3, as DNA: TGTGCCAGCAGCCCAGGGCCCAACAGGGAAGGCTACAATGAGCAGTTCTTC. Translated: CASSPGPNREGYNEQFF.

The chain combines TRBV4-3 with TRBJ2-6; D is ambiguous. Germline V gene sequence: CDR1 LGHNA, CDR2 YSLEER. Trimming removed 0 bases from V and 2 bases from J, with 14 bases in between. The CDR3 is 18 residues long. This chain's CDR3 is CASSQDSGLSPGANVLTF. CDR3 DNA: TGCGCCAGCAGCCAAGATTCGGGCCTAAGTCCTGGGGCCAACGTCCTGACTTTC.

The rearrangement joins TRBV12-3 or TRBV12-4 to TRBJ1-1, with D unresolved. The CDR3 covers 15 residues. The V gene lost 4 bases and the J gene lost 1 base, with 13 bases spanning the gap. The CDR3 DNA reads TGTGCCAGCAGTTACCCACGGCAGCCGAACACTGAAGCTTTCTTT. Translation gives CASSYPRQPNTEAFF.

Turning to this clonotype: The missing conserved phenylalanine or tryptophan at the end of this CDR3 makes a read error likely. The chain combines TRBV27 with TRBJ2-1; D is unclear. Trimming took 3 bases from V and 6 from J, leaving 18 bases between them. Germline lookup yields CDR1 MNHEY and CDR2 SMNVEV (reference sequence). The CDR3 is made up of 16 amino acids. The CDR3 loop is CASSLIQFGPINEQFS. CDR3 nucleotides: TGTGCCAGCAGTTTGATACAGTTTGGGCCGATCAATGAGCAGTTCTCC.

J is TRBJ2-2 and V is TRBV28; D is undetermined. CDR1 is MDHEN and CDR2 is SYDVKM in the germline V gene. CDR3 size: 14 residues. The V and J ends lost 6 bases and 6 bases respectively, with 14 bases between them. The CDR3 DNA reads TGTGCCAGCAGCTCTGGGCAGTCAGCCGGGGAGCTGTTTTTT. Encoded protein: CASSSGQSAGELFF.

For this clonotype: A much larger clone lies one base from this, so it may be a read error. This chain uses TRBV20-1 with TRBJ2-7, with D unclear. CDR1 DFQATT and CDR2 SNEGSKA come from the germline V gene (reference sequence). The CDR3 covers 15 residues. With 3 bases removed from V and 4 bases from J, the gap between germline ends came to 19 bases. This CDR3 reads CSASQSVGFLYEQYF. The DNA of the CDR3 is TGCAGTGCTAGTCAATCAGTGGGATTTTTGTACGAGCAGTACTTC.

The gene calls are TRBV18 and TRBJ1-1; tentative D call: TRBD1 (5 bases). Per germline, CDR1 KGHSH and CDR2 LQKENI. This CDR3 comprises 15 residues. Trimming pared 2 bases from V and 7 bases from J, leaving 17 bases between. This chain's CDR3 is CASSPNILGENEAFF. The CDR3 nucleotides read TGTGCCAGCTCACCAAATATTCTGGGGGAGAATGAAGCTTTCTTT.

The chain links TRBV20-1 to TRBJ2-7; 8 nucleotides match TRBD2. Germline trimming cut 0 bases from V and 4 bases from J; bases unmatched to any gene: 8. CDR3 length: 15 amino acids. Germline V gives CDR1 DFQATT, CDR2 SNEGSKA (reference sequence). The CDR3 region is CSARDFREGGYEQYF. For the CDR3, the DNA is TGCAGTGCTAGAGATTTCCGGGAGGGGGGGTACGAGCAGTACTTC.

In DNA, the CDR3 is TGCGCCAGCAGCCTAGGGCCCGGTAGCCGGGGGGAGCTGTTTTTT. Its translation: CASSLGPGSRGELFF. V gene TRBV4-3 combines with J gene TRBJ2-2; D is undetermined. Trimming cost V 4 bases and J 8 bases, with 17 bases left between them. CDR1 is LGHNA and CDR2 is YSLEER in the germline V gene. The CDR3 extends over 15 amino acids.

This rearrangement joins TRBV20-1 to TRBJ2-5, with TRBD1 identical over 10 bases. J lost 3 bases, V lost 4 bases, and 14 bases had no gene match. CDR3 length: 17 residues. CDR1 is DFQATT and CDR2 is SNEGSKA in the germline V gene (reference sequence). CDR3 bases: TGCAGTGCTATCGCTCTTGCTCTCGGGACAGGGGAAGAGACCCAGTACTTC. It encodes CSAIALALGTGEETQYF.

In its sample, this clonotype was seen a few times. This chain uses TRBV28 with TRBJ1-5, with D perhaps TRBD1 (5 bases). The V gene lost 3 bases and the J gene lost 9 bases, with 21 bases spanning the gap. This CDR3 comprises 16 residues. In germline, CDR1 is MDHEN, CDR2 SYDVKM. The CDR3 is CASSFRVPRVGRPQHF. The DNA for the CDR3 is TGTGCCAGCAGTTTTCGGGTACCCAGGGTAGGCCGGCCCCAGCATTTT.

This clonotype was observed a handful of times. V gene TRBV27 combines with J gene TRBJ2-1; 14 bases align to TRBD2. Germline CDR1 is MNHEY and CDR2 is SMNVEV (reference sequence). This CDR3 has 15 amino acids. In nucleotides, the CDR3 is TGTGTTAGCAGTCCCGGGACTAGCGGGAGTAATGAGCAGTTCTTC. Translating it yields CVSSPGTSGSNEQFF.

The rearrangement joins TRBV20-1 to TRBJ2-5; D is tentatively TRBD1 or TRBD2 (5 bases each). V was trimmed by 3 bases and J by 4 bases, leaving 18 bases between them. The CDR3 totals 15 residues. CDR1 is DFQATT and CDR2 is SNEGSKA in the germline V gene (reference sequence). The CDR3 loop is CSARGPLGPGETQYF. DNA of the CDR3: TGCAGTGCTAGGGGCCCCCTGGGACCGGGAGAGACCCAGTACTTC.

The V call is TRBV11-1, the J call TRBJ2-7; tentatively, D is TRBD1 (6 bases). The CDR3 runs 12 residues. Germline loops: CDR1 SGHAT, CDR2 FQDESV (reference sequence). Between the trimmed V and J ends, which lost 5 bases and 6 bases, there was a span of 11 bases. CDR3 sequence reads: CASSPDSCEQYF. The DNA for the CDR3 is TGTGCCAGCAGCCCGGACAGCTGCGAGCAGTACTTC.

This clonotype was seen ten or more times. V usage is TRBV6-2 or TRBV6-3 and J usage is TRBJ2-1; D possibly corresponds to TRBD2 (7 bases). V shed 2 bases and J shed 9 bases, with 8 bases lying between them. Germline CDR1 MNHEY, CDR2 SVGEGT. This CDR3 spans 12 amino acids. The CDR3 loop reads CASSYRGGEQFF. The CDR3 nucleotides are TGTGCCAGCAGTTACAGGGGGGGTGAGCAGTTCTTC.

In DNA, the CDR3 is TGTGCCAGCAGTTTAGCTCACAGGGGGGTCCACGAGCAGTACTTC. Residues: CASSLAHRGVHEQYF. The chain combines TRBV28 with TRBJ2-7; 8 nucleotides agree with TRBD1. Germline assignment: CDR1 MDHEN and CDR2 SYDVKM. V lost 2 bases to trimming and J lost 5 bases; unmatched junction nucleotides: 8. This CDR3 is 15 amino acids long.

The rearrangement joins TRBV6-1 to TRBJ2-5, with 10 positions matching TRBD2. V shed 3 bases and J 5 bases; nucleotides not matched to a gene: 0. Germline loops: CDR1 MNHNS, CDR2 SASEGT. The CDR3 runs to 13 residues. The CDR3: CASSETSGETQYF. The CDR3 region has the DNA TGTGCCAGCAGTGAGACTAGCGGGGAGACCCAGTACTTC.

This clonotype has only a few counts. V usage is TRBV4-3 and J usage is TRBJ1-3; maybe TRBD1 (5 bases). Germline CDR1 LGHNA, CDR2 YSLEER. This CDR3 contains 18 residues. V was pared by 1 base and J by 0 bases, with 16 bases between. This CDR3 is CASSQGGRRSISGNTIYF. The CDR3 nucleotides read TGCGCCAGCAGCCAAGGGGGCCGTAGATCGATCTCTGGAAACACCATATATTTT.